The clone carrying this T cell receptor (beta chain) came up a few times. The antigen is unknown. The data derive from a study of CD8 T cells in ankylosing spondylitis. MiXCR, run by TCRdb on the 5' RACE reads, gives a single entry per CDR3 protein. Here the sample spans around 390,000 distinct CDR3 sequences, around 22% being singletons. Germline V gene lookup returns CDR1 SGHRS and CDR2 YFSETQ. This CDR3 contains 13 residues. The V and J ends lost 0 bases and 4 bases respectively, with 7 bases between them. Study conclusions and caveats: There was reportedly significant enrichment of clones that were disease-linked in matched ankylosing spondylitis synovial fluid. Apparently characteristic of ankylosing spondylitis blood was a TCR beta motif (under ten highly homologous variants). Peripheral blood samples showed relatively rare disease-linked clones, and these clones were CD8+.

The gene calls are TRBV5-1 and TRBJ2-5, with TRBD1 as a possible D gene (5 bases). The TCR comes from a male donor with ankylosing spondylitis. The sample consisted of blood, either unsorted or a sorted T cell fraction (not recorded which). The CDR3 DNA is TGCGCCAGCAGCTTGGAAGGGGTAGAGACCCAGTACTTC. Its protein is CASSLEGVETQYF.